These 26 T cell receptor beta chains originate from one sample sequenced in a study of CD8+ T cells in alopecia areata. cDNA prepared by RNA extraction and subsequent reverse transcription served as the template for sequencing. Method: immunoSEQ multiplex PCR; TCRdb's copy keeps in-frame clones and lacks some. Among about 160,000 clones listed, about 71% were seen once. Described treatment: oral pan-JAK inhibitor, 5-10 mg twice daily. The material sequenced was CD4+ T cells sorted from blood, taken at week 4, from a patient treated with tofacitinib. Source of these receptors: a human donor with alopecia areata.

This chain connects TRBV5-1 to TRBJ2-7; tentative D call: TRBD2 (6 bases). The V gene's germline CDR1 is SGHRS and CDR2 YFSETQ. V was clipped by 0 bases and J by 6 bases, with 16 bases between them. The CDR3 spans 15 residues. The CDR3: CASSLEGASVLEQYF. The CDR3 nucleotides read TGCGCCAGCAGCTTGGAAGGGGCTAGCGTCCTCGAGCAGTACTTC.

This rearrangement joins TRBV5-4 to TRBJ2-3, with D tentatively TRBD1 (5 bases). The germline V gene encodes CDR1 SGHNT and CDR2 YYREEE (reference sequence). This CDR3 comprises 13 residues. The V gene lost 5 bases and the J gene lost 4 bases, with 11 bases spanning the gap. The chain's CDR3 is CASRARAADTQYF. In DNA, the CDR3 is TGTGCCAGCAGAGCCAGGGCAGCAGATACGCAGTATTTT.

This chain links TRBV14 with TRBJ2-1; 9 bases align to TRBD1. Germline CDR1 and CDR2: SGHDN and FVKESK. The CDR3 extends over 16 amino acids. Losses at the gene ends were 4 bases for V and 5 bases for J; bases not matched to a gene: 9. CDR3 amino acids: CASSLIQGAPHNEQFF. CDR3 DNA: TGTGCCAGCAGCCTGATACAGGGGGCCCCTCACAATGAGCAGTTCTTC. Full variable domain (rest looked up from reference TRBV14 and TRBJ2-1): EAGVTQFPSHSVIEKGQTVTLRCDPISGHDNLYWYRRVMGKEIKFLLHFVKESKQDESGMPNNRFLAERTGGTYSTLKVQPAELEDSGVYFCASSLIQGAPHNEQFFGPGTRLTVL.

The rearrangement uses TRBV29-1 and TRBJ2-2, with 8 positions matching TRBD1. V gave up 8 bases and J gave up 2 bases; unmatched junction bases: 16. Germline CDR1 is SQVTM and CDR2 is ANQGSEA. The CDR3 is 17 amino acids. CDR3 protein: CSIQPSPGTGNTGELFF. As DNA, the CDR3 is TGCAGCATTCAACCAAGTCCCGGGACAGGAAACACCGGGGAGCTGTTTTTT.

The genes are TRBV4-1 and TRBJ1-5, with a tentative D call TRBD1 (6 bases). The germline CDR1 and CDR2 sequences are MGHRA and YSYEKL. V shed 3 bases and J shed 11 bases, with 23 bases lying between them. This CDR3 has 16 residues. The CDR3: CASSQEPGTPGGAQHF. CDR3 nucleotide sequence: TGCGCCAGCAGCCAGGAACCCGGGACACCAGGAGGGGCCCAGCATTTT.

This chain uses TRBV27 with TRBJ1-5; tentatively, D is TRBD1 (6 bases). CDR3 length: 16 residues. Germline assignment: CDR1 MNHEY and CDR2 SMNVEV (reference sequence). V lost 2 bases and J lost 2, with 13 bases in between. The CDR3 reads CASSLKRGDGNQPQHF. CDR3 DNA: TGTGCCAGCAGTTTAAAAAGGGGGGACGGCAATCAGCCCCAGCATTTT.

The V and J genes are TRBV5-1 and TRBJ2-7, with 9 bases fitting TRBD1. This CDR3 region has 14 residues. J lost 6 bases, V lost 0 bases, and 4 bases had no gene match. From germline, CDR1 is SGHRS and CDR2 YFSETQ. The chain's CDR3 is CASSLEGTGREQYF. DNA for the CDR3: TGCGCCAGCAGCTTGGAGGGGACAGGGCGCGAGCAGTACTTC.

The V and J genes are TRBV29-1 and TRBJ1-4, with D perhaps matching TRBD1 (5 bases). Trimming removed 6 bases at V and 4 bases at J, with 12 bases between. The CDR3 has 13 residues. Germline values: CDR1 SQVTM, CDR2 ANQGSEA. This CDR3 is CSVVDRSNEKLFF. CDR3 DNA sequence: TGCAGCGTGGTCGACAGAAGTAATGAAAAACTGTTTTTT.

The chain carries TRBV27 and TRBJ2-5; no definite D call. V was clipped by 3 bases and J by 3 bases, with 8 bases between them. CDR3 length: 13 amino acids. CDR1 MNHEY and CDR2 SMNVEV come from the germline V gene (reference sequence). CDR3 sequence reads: CASSFIGEETQYF. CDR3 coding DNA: TGTGCCAGCAGTTTTATTGGGGAAGAGACCCAGTACTTC.

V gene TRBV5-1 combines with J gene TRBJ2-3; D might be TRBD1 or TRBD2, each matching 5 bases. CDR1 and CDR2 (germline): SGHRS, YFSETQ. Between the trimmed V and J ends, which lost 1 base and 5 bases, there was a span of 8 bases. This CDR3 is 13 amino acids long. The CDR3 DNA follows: TGCGCCAGCAGCTTGAGGGACCAAGATACGCAGTATTTT. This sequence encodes CASSLRDQDTQYF.

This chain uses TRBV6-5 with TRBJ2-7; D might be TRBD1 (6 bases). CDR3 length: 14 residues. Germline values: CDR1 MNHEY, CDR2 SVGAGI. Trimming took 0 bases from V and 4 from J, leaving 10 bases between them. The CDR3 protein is CASSYSGTTYEQYF. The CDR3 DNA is TGTGCCAGCAGTTACTCGGGGACAACATACGAGCAGTACTTC.

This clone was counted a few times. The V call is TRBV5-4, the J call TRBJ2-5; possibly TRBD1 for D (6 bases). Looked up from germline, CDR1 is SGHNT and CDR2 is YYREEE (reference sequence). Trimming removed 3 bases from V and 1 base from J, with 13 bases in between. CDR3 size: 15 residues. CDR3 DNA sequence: TGTGCCAGCAGCTCGAACAGGGTAGGCCAAGAGACCCAGTACTTC. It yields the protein CASSSNRVGQETQYF. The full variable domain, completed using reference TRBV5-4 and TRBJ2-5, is ETGVTQSPTHLIKTRGQQVTLRCSSQSGHNTVSWYQQALGQGPQFIFQYYREEENGRGNFPPRFSGLQFPNYSSELNVNALELDDSALYLCASSSNRVGQETQYFGPGTRLLVL.

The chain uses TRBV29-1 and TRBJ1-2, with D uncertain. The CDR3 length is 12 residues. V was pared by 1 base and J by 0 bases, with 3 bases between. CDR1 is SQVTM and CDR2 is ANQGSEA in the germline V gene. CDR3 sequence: CSVEVANYGYTF. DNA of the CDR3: TGCAGCGTTGAAGTCGCTAACTATGGCTACACCTTC.

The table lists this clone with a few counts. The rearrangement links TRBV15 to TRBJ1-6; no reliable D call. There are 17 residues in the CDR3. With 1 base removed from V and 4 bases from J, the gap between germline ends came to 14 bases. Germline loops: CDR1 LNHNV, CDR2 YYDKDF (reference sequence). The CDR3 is CATSRGGGGGYNSPLHF. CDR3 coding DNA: TGTGCCACCAGCAGAGGCGGAGGTGGCGGGTATAATTCACCCCTCCACTTT.

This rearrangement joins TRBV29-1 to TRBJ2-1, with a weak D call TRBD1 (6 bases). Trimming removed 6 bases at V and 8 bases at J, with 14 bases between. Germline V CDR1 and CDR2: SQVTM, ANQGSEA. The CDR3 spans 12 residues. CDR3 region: CSVGTPTYEQFF. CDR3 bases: TGCAGCGTGGGGACACCCACCTATGAGCAGTTCTTC.

The CDR3 bases are TGCGCCAGCAGCACTAACACCGGGGAGCTGTTTTTT. This gives the protein CASSTNTGELFF. The rearrangement links TRBV4-1 to TRBJ2-2; D call uncertain. This CDR3 comprises 12 residues. Per the germline V gene, CDR1 is MGHRA and CDR2 is YSYEKL. Trimming stripped 5 bases from V and 2 bases from J, with 3 bases between.

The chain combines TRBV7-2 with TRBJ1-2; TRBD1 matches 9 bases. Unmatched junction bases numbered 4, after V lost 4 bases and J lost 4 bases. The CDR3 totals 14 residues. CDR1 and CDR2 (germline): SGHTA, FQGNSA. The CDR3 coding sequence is TGTGCCAGCAGCTCAACGGACAGGGGCTATGGCTACACCTTC. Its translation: CASSSTDRGYGYTF. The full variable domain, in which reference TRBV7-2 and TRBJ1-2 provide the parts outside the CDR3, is GAGVSQSPSNKVTEKGKDVELRCDPISGHTALYWYRQSLGQGLEFLIYFQGNSAPDKSGLPSDRFSAERTGGSVSTLTIQRTQQEDSAVYLCASSSTDRGYGYTFGSGTRLTVV.

The CDR3 DNA reads as TGCAGCGTTACCCAGGGCTACGAGCAGTACTTC. It translates to CSVTQGYEQYF. The rearrangement joins TRBV29-1 to TRBJ2-7; a weak D match, TRBD1 (5 bases). The CDR3 is made up of 11 amino acids. Trimming removed 5 bases at V and 3 bases at J, with 8 bases between. Germline-derived CDR1 and CDR2 are SQVTM and ANQGSEA.

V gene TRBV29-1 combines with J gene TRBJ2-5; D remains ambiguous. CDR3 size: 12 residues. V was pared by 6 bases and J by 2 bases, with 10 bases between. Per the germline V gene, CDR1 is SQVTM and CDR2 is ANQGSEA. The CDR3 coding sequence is TGCAGCGTGCCCGGGTTACAAGAGACCCAGTACTTC. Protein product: CSVPGLQETQYF.

For the CDR3, the DNA is TGTGCCAGCAGCCGGGGATTGGGCGAGCAGTACTTC. Translated, it gives CASSRGLGEQYF. The chain couples TRBV11-2 to TRBJ2-7, with a tentative D call TRBD2 (5 bases). Germline V CDR1 and CDR2: SGHAT, FQNNGV. This CDR3 spans 12 amino acids. V was trimmed by 5 bases and J by 6 bases, leaving 11 bases between them.

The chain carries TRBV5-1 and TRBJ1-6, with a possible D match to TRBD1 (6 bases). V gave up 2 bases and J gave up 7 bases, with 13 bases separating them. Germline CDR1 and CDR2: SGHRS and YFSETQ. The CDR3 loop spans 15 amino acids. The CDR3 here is CASSLTAGANSPLHF. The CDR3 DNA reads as TGCGCCAGCAGCTTAACGGCAGGGGCGAATTCACCCCTCCACTTT.

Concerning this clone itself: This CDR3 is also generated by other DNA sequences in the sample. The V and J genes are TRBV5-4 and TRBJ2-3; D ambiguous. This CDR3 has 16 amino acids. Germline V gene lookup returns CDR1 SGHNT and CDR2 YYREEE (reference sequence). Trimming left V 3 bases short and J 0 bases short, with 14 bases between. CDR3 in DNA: TGTGCCAGCAGCTGGGGATTAGCTGGGAGCACAGATACGCAGTATTTT. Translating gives CASSWGLAGSTDTQYF.

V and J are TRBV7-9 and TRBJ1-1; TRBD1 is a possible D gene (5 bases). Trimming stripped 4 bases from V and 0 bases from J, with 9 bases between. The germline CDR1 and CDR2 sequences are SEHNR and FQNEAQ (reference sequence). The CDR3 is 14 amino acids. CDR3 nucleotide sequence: TGTGCCAGCAGCTCCGACAGACTGAACACTGAAGCTTTCTTT. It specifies CASSSDRLNTEAFF.

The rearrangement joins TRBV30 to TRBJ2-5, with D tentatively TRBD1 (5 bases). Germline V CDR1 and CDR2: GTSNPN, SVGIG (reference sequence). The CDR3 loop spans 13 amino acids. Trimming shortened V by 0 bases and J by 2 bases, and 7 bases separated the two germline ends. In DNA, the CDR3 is TGTGCCTGGAGTGTAGGGGAACAAGAGACCCAGTACTTC. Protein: CAWSVGEQETQYF. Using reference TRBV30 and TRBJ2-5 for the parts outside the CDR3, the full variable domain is SQTIHQWPATLVQPVGSPLSLECTVEGTSNPNLYWYRQAAGRGLQLLFYSVGIGQISSEVPQNLSASRPQDRQFILSSKKLLLSDSGFYLCAWSVGEQETQYFGPGTRLLVL.

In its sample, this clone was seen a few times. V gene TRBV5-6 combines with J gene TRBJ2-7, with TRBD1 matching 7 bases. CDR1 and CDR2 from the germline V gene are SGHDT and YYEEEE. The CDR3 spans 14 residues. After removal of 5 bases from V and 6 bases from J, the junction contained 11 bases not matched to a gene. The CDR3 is CASSYRQGSPEQYF. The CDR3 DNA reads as TGTGCCAGCAGTTACCGACAGGGATCCCCCGAGCAGTACTTC.

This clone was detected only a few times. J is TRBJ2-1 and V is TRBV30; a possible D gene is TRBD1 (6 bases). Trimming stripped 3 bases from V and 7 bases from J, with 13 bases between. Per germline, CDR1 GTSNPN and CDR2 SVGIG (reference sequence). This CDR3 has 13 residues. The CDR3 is CAWSRDIRNEQFF. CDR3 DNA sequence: TGTGCCTGGAGCAGGGACATACGGAATGAGCAGTTCTTC.